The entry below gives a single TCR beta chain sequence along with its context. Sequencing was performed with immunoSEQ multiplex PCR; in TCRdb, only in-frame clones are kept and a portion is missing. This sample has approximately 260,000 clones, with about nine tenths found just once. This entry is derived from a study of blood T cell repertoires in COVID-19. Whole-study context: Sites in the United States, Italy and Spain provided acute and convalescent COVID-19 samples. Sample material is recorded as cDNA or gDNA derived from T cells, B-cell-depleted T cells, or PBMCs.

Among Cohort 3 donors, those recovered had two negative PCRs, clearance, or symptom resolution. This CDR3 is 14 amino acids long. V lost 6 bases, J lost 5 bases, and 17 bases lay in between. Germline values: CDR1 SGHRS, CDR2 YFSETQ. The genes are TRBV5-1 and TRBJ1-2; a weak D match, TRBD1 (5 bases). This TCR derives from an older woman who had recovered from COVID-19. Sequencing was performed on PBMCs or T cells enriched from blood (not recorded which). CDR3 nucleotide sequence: TGCGCCAGCACCAACCAGGGCAGCAATTATGGCTACACCTTC. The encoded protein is CASTNQGSNYGYTF.